This TCR beta chain was recorded in a study of control samples from healthy donors and cancer patients. This CDR3 is built from 14 residues. Trimming pared 3 bases from V and 6 bases from J, leaving 11 bases between. Per germline, CDR1 MNHEY and CDR2 SMNVEV (reference sequence). Profiled with immunoSEQ multiplex PCR; TCRdb holds only in-frame clones, not every one. The repertoire holds about 150,000 clones, with around nine tenths as singletons. This clonotype originated in a man younger than 40 in good health. The sequencing sample was made of blood. The V call is TRBV27, the J call TRBJ2-2; no definite D call. The CDR3: CASSLVVRPGELFF. The CDR3, as DNA: TGTGCCAGCAGTTTGGTAGTCCGCCCCGGGGAGCTGTTTTTT.